Described below is a single TCR beta chain sequence and its context. These data originate in a study of blood T cell repertoires in COVID-19. Overall study: COVID-19 samples collected from the United States, Italy and Spain covered acute and convalescent phases. Nucleic acid was either cDNA or gDNA, and it came from T cells, B-cell-depleted T cells, or PBMCs.

Repertoires were generated with immunoSEQ multiplex PCR, while TCRdb's copy carries only in-frame clones and drops some. The sample consists of 310,000 or so clones, approximately 91% of them appearing once. In Seattle, patients joined the study during active infection and were tracked longitudinally. The sequencing sample was made of peripheral blood. This receptor was obtained from a woman aged 25-40 years with COVID-19, enrolled during active disease.

The CDR3 nucleotides read TGTGCCAGCAGCTTAGAGGCGACTAGCGGGAGCTTATCTAATGAGCAGTTCTTC. Protein sequence: CASSLEATSGSLSNEQFF. This rearrangement joins TRBV7-9 to TRBJ2-1, with TRBD2 matching over 12 bases. CDR1 and CDR2 from the germline V gene are SEHNR and FQNEAQ (reference sequence). Germline trimming cut 1 base from V and 7 bases from J; bases unmatched to any gene: 11. The CDR3 has 18 residues.